This T cell receptor (beta chain) was sequenced in a study of regulatory T cells in long-lasting Graves disease. Study at large: Graves' disease counted as persistent after over 5 years of antithyroid drugs with positive TSH receptor antibodies. Study outcomes and limitations: Sampling was limited to peripheral blood rather than thyroid tissue.

The time point here: persistent/refractory GD, antithyroid drugs over 5 years with positive TRAb. Preparation of the TCR library used RNA extracted from PBMCs. Library construction for TCR beta used iRepertoire HTBI primers and Arm-PCR of CDR3 regions. TCRdb re-analysed the multiplex PCR reads in MiXCR, keeping a single row per CDR3 protein. The sample yields 300,000 to 500,000 distinct CDR3 sequences, less than 25% seen once. As for this clonotype: The antigen remains undetermined. A read error may be the cause here, since a much bigger clone is one base away.

This CDR3 has 14 residues. Germline CDR1 reads SGHVS; CDR2 reads FNYEAQ. Germline trimming cut 1 base from V and 5 bases from J; bases unmatched to any gene: 0. The V call is TRBV7-6, the J call TRBJ2-5; TRBD2 matches 11 bases. The sequence was obtained from a female donor with Graves disease. Sequenced material: peripheral blood mononuclear cells (PBMCs), taken when the disease was refractory, from a patient treated with antithyroid drugs. The CDR3 nucleotides read TGTGCCAGCAGCTTAGGGACTAGCGGGGAGACCCAGTACTTC. It yields the protein CASSLGTSGETQYF.